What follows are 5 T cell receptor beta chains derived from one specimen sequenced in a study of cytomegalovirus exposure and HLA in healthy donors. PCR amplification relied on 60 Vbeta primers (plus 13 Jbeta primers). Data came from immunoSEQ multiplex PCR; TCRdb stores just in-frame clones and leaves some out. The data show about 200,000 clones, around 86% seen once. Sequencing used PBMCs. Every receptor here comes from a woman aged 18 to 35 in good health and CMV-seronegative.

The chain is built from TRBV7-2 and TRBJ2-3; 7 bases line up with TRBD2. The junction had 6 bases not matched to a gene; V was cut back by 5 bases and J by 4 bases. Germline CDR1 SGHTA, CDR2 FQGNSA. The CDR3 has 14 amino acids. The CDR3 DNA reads TGTGCCAGCAGCCCCAGACTAGCCGCAGATACGCAGTATTTT. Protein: CASSPRLAADTQYF.

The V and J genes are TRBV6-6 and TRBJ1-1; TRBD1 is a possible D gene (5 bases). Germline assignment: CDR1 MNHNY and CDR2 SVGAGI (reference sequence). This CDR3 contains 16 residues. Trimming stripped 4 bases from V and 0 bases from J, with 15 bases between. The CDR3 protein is CASSSLGGQMNTEAFF. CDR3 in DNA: TGTGCCAGCAGTTCCTTGGGAGGACAAATGAACACTGAAGCTTTCTTT.

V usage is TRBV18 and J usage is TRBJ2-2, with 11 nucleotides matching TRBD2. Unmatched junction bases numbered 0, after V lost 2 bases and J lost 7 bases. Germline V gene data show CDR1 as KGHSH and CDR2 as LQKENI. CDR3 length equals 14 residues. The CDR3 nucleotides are TGTGCCAGCTCACCAGGGACTAGCGGCGGGGAGCTGTTTTTT. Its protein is CASSPGTSGGELFF.

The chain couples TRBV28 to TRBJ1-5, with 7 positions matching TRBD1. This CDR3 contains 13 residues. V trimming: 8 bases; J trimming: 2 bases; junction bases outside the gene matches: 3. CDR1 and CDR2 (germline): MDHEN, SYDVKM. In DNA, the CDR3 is TGTGCCAGCCGACAGGGCGGCAATCAGCCCCAGCATTTT. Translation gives CASRQGGNQPQHF.

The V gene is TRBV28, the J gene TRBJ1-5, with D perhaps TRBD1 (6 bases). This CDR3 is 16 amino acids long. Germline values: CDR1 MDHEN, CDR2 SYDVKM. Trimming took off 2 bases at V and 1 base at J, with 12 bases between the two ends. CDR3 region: CASSLKGRGSNQPQHF. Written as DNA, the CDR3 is TGTGCCAGCAGTTTAAAGGGCAGGGGAAGCAATCAGCCCCAGCATTTT.